Described below is a single T cell receptor (beta chain) sequence and its context. Source study methods: Estimation of nucleated cell counts was performed using reference gene primer amplification. The protocol was immunoSEQ multiplex PCR, while the TCRdb copy is restricted to in-frame clones and leaves out a portion. For V, J and clone size, that table is used; D and trimming come from the DNA. This table holds about 75,000 clones, roughly 88% found once. These data are taken from a study of blood T cell repertoires in COVID-19. Overall study: The origin of the acute and convalescent COVID-19 samples was the United States, Italy and Spain.

The CDR3 is made up of 14 amino acids. The V and J ends lost 7 bases and 7 bases respectively, with 15 bases between them. Germline CDR1 and CDR2: SGHRS and YFSETQ. V gene TRBV5-1 combines with J gene TRBJ1-6; D is perhaps TRBD1 (6 bases). The source is a human donor in a cohort sampled during active COVID-19. The source material was peripheral blood. Here the CDR3 DNA reads TGCGCCAGCGGTTATGGCGGGGGCAATTCACCCCTCCACTTT. This codes for CASGYGGGNSPLHF.